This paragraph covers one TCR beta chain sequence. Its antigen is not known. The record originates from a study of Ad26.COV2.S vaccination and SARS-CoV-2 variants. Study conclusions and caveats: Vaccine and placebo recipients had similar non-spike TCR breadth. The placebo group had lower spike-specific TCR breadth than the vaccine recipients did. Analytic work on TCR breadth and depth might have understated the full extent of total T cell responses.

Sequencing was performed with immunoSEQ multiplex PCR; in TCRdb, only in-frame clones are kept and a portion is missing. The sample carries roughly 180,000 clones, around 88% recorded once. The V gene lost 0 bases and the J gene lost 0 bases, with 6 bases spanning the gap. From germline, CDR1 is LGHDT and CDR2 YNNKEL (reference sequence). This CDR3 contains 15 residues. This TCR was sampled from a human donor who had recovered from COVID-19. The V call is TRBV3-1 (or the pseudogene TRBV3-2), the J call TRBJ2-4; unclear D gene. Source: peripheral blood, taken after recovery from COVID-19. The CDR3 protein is CASSQERLAKNIQYF. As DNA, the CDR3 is TGTGCCAGCAGCCAAGAGAGACTAGCCAAAAACATTCAGTACTTC.